This T cell receptor beta chain originates from a study of T cell changes during pregnancy in multiple sclerosis (dated by TCRdb to the late 2010s). Notes on the research overall: In women with multiple sclerosis, the researchers looked at how the T cell repertoire shifted as pregnancy progressed.

From the germline V gene, CDR1 is SGDLS and CDR2 is YYNGEE. Ends trimmed: V by 0 bases, J by 3 bases; bases unmatched to a gene: 12. Including the terminal cysteine and phenylalanine, the CDR3 comprises 17 residues. Left in the record is the CDR3 DNA by itself, 51 bases read in frame from the first base. Comments on this clone: Its cognate antigen has yet to be identified. Per-nucleotide qualities are absent, and no much larger clonotype sits a single base away.

Receptor libraries were prepared by the immunoSEQ multiplex PCR assay. The source is immuneACCESS, and TCRdb retained only in-frame sequences with V and J called. Part of the clones is not carried over; for the studies checked, unresolved V genes explain less than half of this, and the remainder is unexplained. The table for this sample lists tens of thousands of clones; around 90% of them were counted only once. The top ten constitute approximately 2% of the sample. The sequence links TRBV9 to TRBJ2-7, with 7 bases aligning to TRBD1. The receptor's source is a female donor in good health, enrolled as a control in a pregnancy study. Specimen: peripheral blood, collected in the second trimester of pregnancy. The DNA reads as follows: TGTGCCAGCAGCGTAGGAAGGGGGCAGGGATCGGACTACGAGCAGTACTTC. Its protein product is CASSVGRGQGSDYEQYF.